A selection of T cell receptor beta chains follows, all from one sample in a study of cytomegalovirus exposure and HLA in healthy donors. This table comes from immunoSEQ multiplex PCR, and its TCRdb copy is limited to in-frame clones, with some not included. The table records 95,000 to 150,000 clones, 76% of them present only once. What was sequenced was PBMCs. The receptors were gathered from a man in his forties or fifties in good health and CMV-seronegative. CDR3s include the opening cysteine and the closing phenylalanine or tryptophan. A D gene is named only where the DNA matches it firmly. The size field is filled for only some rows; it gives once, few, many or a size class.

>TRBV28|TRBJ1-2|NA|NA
TGTGCCAGCAGTCGTACTCGGTTCTATGGCTACACCTTC
CASSRTRFYGYTF
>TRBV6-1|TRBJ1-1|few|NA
TGTGCCAGCAGTGAAGCGCAAGACAGTGAAGCTTTCTTT
CASSEAQDSEAFF
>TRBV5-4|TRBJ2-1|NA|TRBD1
TGTGCCAGCAGCTTACGGGACAGGGTAGGCAATGAGCAGTTCTTC
CASSLRDRVGNEQFF
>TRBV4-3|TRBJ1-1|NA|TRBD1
TGCGCCAGCAGCCAACGACAGGGGGCGGACACTGAAGCTTTCTTT
CASSQRQGADTEAFF
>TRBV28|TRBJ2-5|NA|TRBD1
TGTGCCAGCTTGGACAGGGGGCGCAAAGAGACCCAGTACTTC
CASLDRGRKETQYF
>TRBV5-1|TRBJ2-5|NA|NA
TGCGCCAGCAGCCCCGGGACTTCTCAAGAGACCCAGTACTTC
CASSPGTSQETQYF
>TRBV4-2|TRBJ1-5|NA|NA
TGTGCCAGCAGCCAAGATCGGGCAGCGCCAGGGGCCCAGCATTTT
CASSQDRAAPGAQHF
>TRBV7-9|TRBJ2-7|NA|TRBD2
TGTGCCAGCAGCCATGCGGAACTAGCGCCGACCTCCTACGAGCAGTACTTC
CASSHAELAPTSYEQYF
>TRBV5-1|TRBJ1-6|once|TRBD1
TGCGCCAGCAACCTACAGGGGGCGCAAAAGGATTCACCCCTCCACTTT
CASNLQGAQKDSPLHF
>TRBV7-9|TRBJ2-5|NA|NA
TGTTCCAGCAGCCCCCACTCCAGCGTGCAAGAGACCCAGTACTTC
CSSSPHSSVQETQYF